This passage covers 29 T cell receptor beta chains from one sample sequenced in a study of T-cell reconstitution after alpha-beta-depleted transplantation in children. Unique molecular identifiers featured in how the TCRbeta library was prepared. TCRdb reprocessed the PCR reads with MiXCR, giving one entry per CDR3 protein. Of about a million distinct CDR3 sequences in the sample, under 30% are singletons; the top ten hold roughly 30%. This specimen was PBMCs, mostly from graft donor cells, taken 360 days after TCRalphabeta/CD19-depleted stem cell transplant. These receptors all come from a boy in the first two years of life who had a stem cell transplant for SCID, so the T cells may come from the graft donor.

This rearrangement joins TRBV24-1 to TRBJ2-5, with D possibly TRBD1 on 5 matching bases. Germline CDR1 KGHDR, CDR2 SFDVKD. The V gene lost 3 bases and the J gene lost 2 bases, with 9 bases spanning the gap. This CDR3 has 14 residues. CDR3 sequence reads: CATSDVGAQETQYF. The CDR3 nucleotides read TGTGCCACCAGTGATGTAGGGGCACAAGAGACCCAGTACTTC.

The chain recombines TRBV20-1 with TRBJ2-3; 12 positions match TRBD2. The CDR3 is 16 residues long. Germline V lookup: CDR1 DFQATT, CDR2 SNEGSKA (reference sequence). The CDR3 DNA follows: TGCAGCTCAGCATTCGGGCTAGCGGGGGGGACAGATACGCAGTATTTT. Translation gives CSSAFGLAGGTDTQYF.

The V gene is TRBV27, the J gene TRBJ2-3; 9 nucleotides agree with TRBD2. The germline gives CDR1 MNHEY, CDR2 SMNVEV (reference sequence). V trimming: 4 bases; J trimming: 5 bases; junction bases outside the gene matches: 13. There are 17 residues in the CDR3. The CDR3 DNA reads as TGTGCCAGCAGTTCGGCCCATGCGGGGGGGCCTAGAGATACGCAGTATTTT. Translated, it gives CASSSAHAGGPRDTQYF.

The J gene is TRBJ1-1, the V gene TRBV20-1, with TRBD1 identical over 9 bases. J gave up 5 bases and V 5 bases, and 6 bases lay outside the gene matches. This CDR3 comprises 13 residues. CDR1 DFQATT and CDR2 SNEGSKA come from the germline V gene (reference sequence). The CDR3 is CSAARDRVTEAFF. Here the CDR3 DNA reads TGCAGTGCTGCCCGGGACAGGGTGACTGAAGCTTTCTTT.

This clonotype was picked up many times. J is TRBJ2-2 and V is TRBV4-2, with 9 nucleotides matching TRBD1. The ends lost 1 base at V and 6 bases at J; junction bases unmatched: 3. Germline V CDR1 and CDR2: LGHNA, YNFKEQ. The CDR3 is made up of 15 amino acids. This CDR3 is CASSQVDRGAGELFF. In DNA form, the CDR3 reads TGTGCCAGCAGCCAAGTTGACAGGGGGGCCGGGGAGCTGTTTTTT.

The table lists this clonotype with a few counts. The chain is built from TRBV6-5 and TRBJ1-1; weak D call: TRBD1 (6 bases). Per germline, CDR1 MNHEY and CDR2 SVGAGI. The CDR3 totals 15 residues. V was cut by 0 bases and J by 0 bases, with 8 bases left in between. The CDR3 protein is CASSYSGGMNTEAFF. CDR3 nucleotide sequence: TGTGCCAGCAGTTACTCGGGGGGCATGAACACTGAAGCTTTCTTT.

This chain links TRBV2 with TRBJ2-1; possibly TRBD2 for D (6 bases). The V gene's germline CDR1 is SNHLY and CDR2 FYNNEI. This CDR3 has 14 residues. Trimming removed 10 bases at V and 0 bases at J, with 13 bases between. The CDR3 DNA reads TGTGCCACCACGACTAGTCGCTCCTACAATGAGCAGTTCTTC. Translation gives CATTTSRSYNEQFF.

This clonotype was seen a handful of times. The chain joins TRBV4-3 to TRBJ2-3; 7 positions agree with TRBD2. CDR3 length: 14 residues. Germline V CDR1 and CDR2: LGHNA, YSLEER. V shed 1 base, J shed 6 bases, and the junction held 4 bases outside the gene matches. CDR3 nucleotides: TGCGCCAGCAGCCAAGGGATACTAGCGGATACGCAGTATTTT. Translated, it gives CASSQGILADTQYF.

This clonotype has a handful of counts. The junction does not match germline at one end; this may be a read error. The rearrangement links TRBV2 to TRBJ2-7; D unresolved. The germline gives CDR1 SNHLY, CDR2 FYNNEI. The length of the CDR3 is 11 residues. CDR3 nucleotide sequence: TGTGCCAGCAGTGAACGTGGGCCGGTCTTCTTC. Translation gives CASSERGPVFF. Based on the CDR3 plus reference TRBV2 and TRBJ2-7, the full variable domain is EPEVTQTPSHQVTQMGQEVILRCVPISNHLYFYWYRQILGQKVEFLVSFYNNEISEKSEIFDDQFSVERPDGSNFTLKIRSTKLEDSAMYFCASSERGPVFFGPGTRLTVT.

This clonotype was seen a handful of times. The chain combines TRBV29-1 with TRBJ2-1; D is possibly TRBD2 (6 bases). The V end lost 3 bases, the J end lost 2 bases, and 20 bases lay between the germline ends. This CDR3 is built from 17 residues. CDR1 and CDR2 from the germline V gene are SQVTM and ANQGSEA. The CDR3 DNA reads TGCAGCGTTGAGAAGGGGACGGGACTCAACCCCTACAATGAGCAGTTCTTC. Protein sequence: CSVEKGTGLNPYNEQFF.

The chain links TRBV3-1 to TRBJ2-5, with D unclear. The CDR3 extends over 13 amino acids. Germline-derived CDR1 and CDR2 are LGHDT and YNNKEL (reference sequence). Trimming shortened V by 1 base and J by 9 bases, and 12 bases separated the two germline ends. The DNA of the CDR3 is TGTGCCAGCAGCCAAGGTCATAGACGGGCCCAGTACTTC. This gives the protein CASSQGHRRAQYF.

V gene TRBV10-3 combines with J gene TRBJ2-7, with TRBD1 matching 7 bases. This CDR3 comprises 14 residues. CDR1 and CDR2 from the germline V gene are ENHRY and SYGVKD. The trim removed 8 bases at V and 7 bases at J, leaving 14 bases unmatched. The CDR3 sequence is CAIGTELGMGEQYF. In nucleotides, the CDR3 is TGTGCCATCGGGACAGAGCTGGGGATGGGAGAGCAGTACTTC.

The chain carries TRBV12-3 or TRBV12-4 and TRBJ2-1; 9 bases agree with TRBD2. After removal of 5 bases from V and 7 bases from J, the junction contained 12 bases not matched to a gene. The CDR3 runs to 16 residues. CDR3 loop: CASSRYSSGERNEQFF. CDR3 nucleotides: TGTGCCAGCAGTCGCTACTCTAGCGGGGAGAGGAATGAGCAGTTCTTC.

The V and J genes are TRBV5-5 and TRBJ1-2; TRBD1 agrees at 8 bases. The V gene's germline CDR1 is SGHKS and CDR2 YYEKEE (reference sequence). The CDR3 contains 16 residues. V was clipped by 4 bases and J by 0 bases; unmatched bases: 8. The CDR3 region is CASSPGQATTNYGYTF. The CDR3 DNA follows: TGTGCCAGCAGCCCGGGACAGGCGACAACTAACTATGGCTACACCTTC.

V and J are TRBV5-1 and TRBJ2-5; D assignment may be TRBD1 or TRBD2 (5 bases each). CDR1 is SGHRS and CDR2 is YFSETQ in the germline V gene. This CDR3 comprises 16 residues. Trimming took off 3 bases at V and 2 bases at J, with 17 bases between the two ends. The chain's CDR3 is CASSSPKGRTQETQYF. The CDR3 DNA reads TGCGCCAGCAGCTCTCCAAAGGGACGGACACAAGAGACCCAGTACTTC.

The table lists this clonotype with many counts. V gene TRBV4-1 combines with J gene TRBJ2-1; D not resolved. This CDR3 spans 12 amino acids. The germline gives CDR1 MGHRA, CDR2 YSYEKL. V was shortened by 1 base and J by 6 bases, with 4 bases between the two germline ends. The CDR3 loop reads CASSQGANEQFF. The CDR3 nucleotides are TGCGCCAGCAGCCAAGGAGCCAATGAGCAGTTCTTC.

The chain uses TRBV5-1 and TRBJ2-1; TRBD2 aligns across 15 bases. V shed 7 bases, J shed 9 bases, and the junction held 8 bases outside the gene matches. CDR1 and CDR2 (germline): SGHRS, YFSETQ. The CDR3 consists of 15 residues. DNA for the CDR3: TGCGCCAGCTGCGGACTAGCGGGGGGGCAGAGTGAGCAGTTCTTC. It specifies CASCGLAGGQSEQFF.

This clonotype was observed a handful of times. The chain couples TRBV6-1 to TRBJ1-1; the D is unclear. Germline CDR1 is MNHNS and CDR2 is SASEGT. Trimming shortened V by 5 bases and J by 1 base, and 8 bases separated the two germline ends. The CDR3 runs to 13 residues. CDR3 sequence (DNA): TGTGCCAGCAGTCCCAACTGGAACACTGAAGCTTTCTTT. It encodes CASSPNWNTEAFF.

The chain employs TRBV3-1 and TRBJ2-1, with 7 nucleotides matching TRBD2. From germline, CDR1 is LGHDT and CDR2 YNNKEL (reference sequence). This CDR3 has 12 amino acids. V dropped 4 bases and J dropped 9; count of bases not matched to a gene: 3. In nucleotides, the CDR3 is TGTGCCAGCAGCCTTCCTAGCGGTGAGCAGTTCTTC. It yields the protein CASSLPSGEQFF.

In its sample, this clonotype was seen a few times. V gene TRBV20-1 combines with J gene TRBJ2-3, with 10 bases aligning to TRBD1. J gave up 4 bases and V 2 bases, and 9 bases lay outside the gene matches. The CDR3 contains 16 residues. Per the germline V gene, CDR1 is DFQATT and CDR2 is SNEGSKA (reference sequence). CDR3 coding DNA: TGCAGTGCTAGACCAAGGGACAGGGGAGGATCAGATACGCAGTATTTT. Its protein product is CSARPRDRGGSDTQYF.

This clonotype came up a few times. The chain joins TRBV6-5 to TRBJ2-1; D may be TRBD2 (5 bases). V gave up 3 bases and J gave up 7 bases, with 16 bases separating them. From germline, CDR1 is MNHEY and CDR2 SVGAGI. There are 15 residues in the CDR3. CDR3 coding DNA: TGTGCCAGCAGTTATCCTGGACTTCCTTGGAATGAGCAGTTCTTC. Its translation: CASSYPGLPWNEQFF.

The gene calls are TRBV2 and TRBJ1-6; D is ambiguous. The germline V and J ends were trimmed by 2 bases and 13 bases, with 6 bases remaining between them. Germline-derived CDR1 and CDR2 are SNHLY and FYNNEI. The CDR3 is 11 residues long. This CDR3 is CASSESAPLHF. The CDR3 DNA reads TGTGCCAGCAGTGAATCGGCTCCCCTCCACTTT.

This chain uses TRBV11-2 with TRBJ2-3, with D possibly called TRBD1 or TRBD2 (5 bases each). Trimming took 0 bases from V and 8 from J, leaving 9 bases between them. The CDR3 extends over 13 amino acids. CDR1 is SGHAT, CDR2 FQNNGV, per germline. Here the CDR3 DNA reads TGTGCCAGCAGCTTAGAGTGGGACCTTACGCAGTATTTT. This encodes CASSLEWDLTQYF.

V is TRBV2 and J is TRBJ2-5; weak D call: TRBD2 (6 bases). V lost 6 bases, J lost 4 bases, and 12 bases lay in between. Germline loops: CDR1 SNHLY, CDR2 FYNNEI. The CDR3 contains 13 residues. DNA for the CDR3: TGTGCCAGCAGCGCGGGACTCCTAGAGACCCAGTACTTC. Translated: CASSAGLLETQYF.

This clonotype was seen a few times. The chain couples TRBV10-3 to TRBJ2-5; 8 bases map to TRBD2. CDR3 length: 13 residues. The germline CDR1 and CDR2 sequences are ENHRY and SYGVKD. V lost 6 bases and J lost 5; bases outside the gene matches: 5. The chain's CDR3 is CAIRTSGGETQYF. The CDR3 nucleotides read TGTGCCATCAGAACCTCGGGAGGGGAGACCCAGTACTTC.

This clonotype showed up many times. V usage is TRBV6-5 and J usage is TRBJ1-4; possibly TRBD1 for D (5 bases). V lost 7 bases to trimming and J lost 14 bases, with 17 bases between them. The CDR3 extends over 12 amino acids. The germline V gene has CDR1 MNHEY and CDR2 SVGAGI. The CDR3 DNA sequence: TGTGCCAGCACCGACGGGAGGGGCTGGCTGTTTTTT. Protein sequence: CASTDGRGWLFF.

This clonotype was recorded a few times. V is TRBV5-1 and J is TRBJ2-4; 7 bases are shared with TRBD2. J was trimmed by 5 bases and V by 4 bases; bases with no gene match: 6. The CDR3 totals 14 residues. The V gene's germline CDR1 is SGHRS and CDR2 YFSETQ. As DNA, the CDR3 is TGCGCCAGCAGCCCTGCTGGGGGGGAAAACATTCAGTACTTC. It encodes CASSPAGGENIQYF.

This clonotype was counted only a few times. The V and J genes are TRBV20-1 and TRBJ1-1; tentative D call: TRBD1 (6 bases). Trimming removed 3 bases at V and 1 base at J, with 9 bases between. The germline CDR1 and CDR2 sequences are DFQATT and SNEGSKA (reference sequence). This CDR3 is 13 amino acids long. CDR3 in amino acids: CSASRDTNTEAFF. CDR3 nucleotide sequence: TGCAGTGCTAGTAGGGACACGAACACTGAAGCTTTCTTT.

This chain joins TRBV20-1 and TRBJ2-4; 9 bases are shared with TRBD2. The CDR3 length is 15 residues. In germline, CDR1 is DFQATT, CDR2 SNEGSKA (reference sequence). V was clipped by 5 bases and J by 2 bases; unmatched bases: 7. The chain's CDR3 is CSAPAGGAPKNIQYF. The CDR3, as DNA: TGCAGTGCTCCCGCGGGAGGGGCTCCCAAAAACATTCAGTACTTC.